This T cell receptor (beta chain) was sequenced in a study of cytomegalovirus exposure and HLA in healthy donors. Regarding the study as a whole: Among TCR beta chains of equal frequency, HLA-associated ones were more clonally expanded in a later analysis.

Remarks on this clone: Its matching antigen is unknown.

The ends lost 5 bases at V and 8 bases at J; junction bases unmatched: 10. The CDR3 extends over 14 amino acids. CDR1 is SGHNT, CDR2 YENEEA, per germline. 60 Vbeta and 13 Jbeta primers were used in PCR. TCRdb keeps only in-frame clones here, not all; method: immunoSEQ multiplex PCR. This listing includes under 120,000 clones. Sequencing was carried out using PBMCs. This sequence joins TRBV11-3 and TRBJ1-2; 8 bases align to TRBD1. This TCR was sampled from a man aged 45-65 years in good health and CMV-seronegative. Written as DNA, the CDR3 is TGTGCCAGCAGCCTACCAGGGGGCTTGCGGGGCTACACCTTC. Protein sequence: CASSLPGGLRGYTF.